The 21 T cell receptor beta chains below were found in one sample sequenced in a study of Tregs in tolerant kidney transplant recipients. TCRdb's table, derived via immunoSEQ multiplex PCR, lists solely in-frame clones and lacks some. The sample shows around 43,000 clones, about 90% of them seen only once. Sequenced: Tregs from blood. These receptors originate from a human donor in good health.

The chain combines TRBV19 with TRBJ1-1; 10 bases are a match to TRBD1. With V trimmed by 3 bases and J by 2 bases, 6 bases remained unmatched. The CDR3 is 16 residues long. Germline V gene data show CDR1 as LNHDA and CDR2 as SQIVND (reference sequence). In DNA, the CDR3 is TGTGCCAGTAGTATTCGACAGGGGGCGCGTAACACTGAAGCTTTCTTT. Encoded protein: CASSIRQGARNTEAFF.

V and J are TRBV7-2 and TRBJ1-3; D might be TRBD1 (6 bases). This CDR3 has 18 residues. V was trimmed by 3 bases and J by 2 bases, leaving 20 bases between them. Germline-derived CDR1 and CDR2 are SGHTA and FQGNSA. Here the CDR3 reads CASSFIRGRDLTGNTIYF. The CDR3 bases are TGTGCCAGCAGCTTCATCAGGGGCCGTGACTTAACTGGAAACACCATATATTTT.

This rearrangement joins TRBV10-2 to TRBJ1-5; D possibly corresponds to TRBD1 (5 bases). Germline CDR1 reads WSHSY; CDR2 reads SAAADI. Trimming pared 5 bases from V and 5 bases from J, leaving 13 bases between. CDR3 length: 14 amino acids. This chain's CDR3 is CASSKTEADQPQHF. The CDR3 nucleotides read TGCGCCAGCAGTAAGACAGAAGCCGATCAGCCCCAGCATTTT.

The rearrangement joins TRBV2 to TRBJ2-7; TRBD2 matches 14 bases. V dropped 6 bases and J dropped 13; count of bases not matched to a gene: 14. Looked up from germline, CDR1 is SNHLY and CDR2 is FYNNEI. The CDR3 has 15 residues. CDR3 protein: CASRGLGRGLAGAYF. The DNA of the CDR3 is TGTGCCAGCAGGGGTCTCGGTCGGGGACTAGCGGGGGCCTACTTC.

The chain links TRBV10-1 to TRBJ2-1, with D maybe TRBD2 (6 bases). This CDR3 has 14 amino acids. V lost 0 bases and J 8 bases, leaving 11 bases between the germline ends. The germline V gene encodes CDR1 WNHNN and CDR2 SYGVQD (reference sequence). The CDR3 nucleotides are TGCGCCAGCAGTGAGTCGGGGACTGCTGATGAGCAGTTCTTC. It translates to CASSESGTADEQFF.

The J gene is TRBJ1-2, the V gene TRBV21-1; the D call TRBD1 from the table was never checked on the DNA. TRBV21-1 is a pseudogene locus. This CDR3 is built from 15 residues. The DNA of the CDR3 is TGTGCCAGCAGCAAAAGAATACAGGGGAAATATGGCTACACCTTC. Translating it yields CASSKRIQGKYGYTF.

This clone occurred once. The chain links TRBV6-1 to TRBJ1-2; 10 nucleotides agree with TRBD1. The V and J ends lost 5 bases and 7 bases, in that order; junction bases with no gene match: 4. The length of the CDR3 is 13 residues. Germline V gene data show CDR1 as MNHNS and CDR2 as SASEGT. The CDR3 here is CASSPGTGVGYTF. The DNA for the CDR3 is TGTGCCAGCAGTCCCGGGACAGGGGTTGGCTACACCTTC.

The chain recombines TRBV11-2 with TRBJ1-4, with 7 positions matching TRBD1. The CDR3 spans 14 residues. Looked up from germline, CDR1 is SGHAT and CDR2 is FQNNGV. V lost 5 bases, J lost 4 bases, and 4 bases stayed unmatched. CDR3 coding DNA: TGTGCCAGCAGCCCGGGACAGTTTAATGAAAAACTGTTTTTT. This translates into CASSPGQFNEKLFF.

This rearrangement joins TRBV7-9 to TRBJ2-5, with D perhaps TRBD1 or TRBD2 (5 bases each). The DNA end is a closer match to TRBJ2-7, so the J assignment may be wrong. The CDR3 is made up of 15 amino acids. Per germline, CDR1 SEHNR and CDR2 FQNEAQ (reference sequence). The CDR3 spells CASSLIRDGTYEQYF. The CDR3 DNA reads TGTGCCAGCAGCCTCATCCGGGACGGTACCTACGAGCAGTACTTC.

The V gene is TRBV25-1, the J gene TRBJ1-3; D is ambiguous. Germline CDR1 MGHDK, CDR2 SYGVNS. V shed 8 bases and J shed 4 bases, with 15 bases lying between them. The CDR3 totals 14 residues. The CDR3 DNA follows: TGTGCCAGCGTTGACACGAACTCGGGAAACACCATATATTTT. Encoded protein: CASVDTNSGNTIYF.

The V gene is TRBV20-1, the J gene TRBJ2-7; D gene unclear. The V gene's germline CDR1 is DFQATT and CDR2 SNEGSKA (reference sequence). CDR3 length: 11 residues. The V end lost 2 bases, the J end lost 4 bases, and 6 bases lay between the germline ends. The CDR3 DNA is TGCAGTGCTAGACGCGATTACGAGCAGTACTTC. This encodes CSARRDYEQYF.

The chain has TRBV19 and TRBJ2-6, with 7 bases lining up with TRBD2. After removal of 5 bases from V and 1 base from J, the junction contained 11 bases not matched to a gene. Germline V gives CDR1 LNHDA, CDR2 SQIVND (reference sequence). This CDR3 comprises 18 residues. The CDR3, as DNA: TGTGCCAGTAGTGCTTATAGCGGGCCCTTTTCTGGGGCCAACGTCCTGACTTTC. The encoded protein is CASSAYSGPFSGANVLTF.

The CDR3 is CASSPNTATHGDTQYF. The DNA of the CDR3 is TGTGCCAGCTCACCTAATACAGCTACCCATGGGGATACGCAGTATTTT. The chain joins TRBV18 to TRBJ2-3; D unclear. CDR1 and CDR2 (germline): KGHSH, LQKENI. CDR3 length: 16 residues. Deletions cut 3 bases from V and 6 bases from J, with 19 bases between.

This clone was counted between two and nine times. J is TRBJ2-3 and V is TRBV7-9; no reliable D call. In germline, CDR1 is SEHNR, CDR2 FQNEAQ (reference sequence). CDR3 length: 18 residues. V was trimmed by 2 bases and J by 2 bases, leaving 20 bases between them. CDR3 DNA sequence: TGTGCCAGCAGCTTATTTTTCGGTCGGCTTGGCCTCACAGATACGCAGTATTTT. This codes for CASSLFFGRLGLTDTQYF.

V gene TRBV30 combines with J gene TRBJ1-3; no reliable D call. The CDR3 is 17 residues long. The germline V and J ends were trimmed by 4 bases and 0 bases, with 19 bases remaining between them. Germline CDR1 and CDR2: GTSNPN and SVGIG (reference sequence). CDR3 amino acids: CAWTLGRTLSSGNTIYF. CDR3 coding DNA: TGTGCCTGGACCCTCGGCAGGACCCTTAGCTCTGGAAACACCATATATTTT.

This chain uses TRBV18 with TRBJ2-3; 8 nucleotides match TRBD2. This CDR3 spans 17 amino acids. V was pared by 2 bases and J by 2 bases, with 9 bases of the junction left unmatched. CDR1 KGHSH and CDR2 LQKENI come from the germline V gene. The CDR3 here is CASSPIRSGSSTDTQYF. CDR3 in DNA: TGTGCCAGCTCACCAATCAGGAGCGGGAGCTCCACAGATACGCAGTATTTT. Supplemented by reference TRBV18 and TRBJ2-3, the full variable domain reads NAGVMQNPRHLVRRRGQEARLRCSPMKGHSHVYWYRQLPEEGLKFMVYLQKENIIDESGMPKERFSAEFPKEGPSILRIQQVVRGDSAAYFCASSPIRSGSSTDTQYFGPGTRLTVL.

The J gene is TRBJ1-1, the V gene TRBV6-1; no clear D gene. The V gene lost 6 bases and the J gene lost 3 bases, with 14 bases spanning the gap. Germline V gene sequence: CDR1 MNHNS, CDR2 SASEGT. The CDR3 covers 14 residues. The CDR3 DNA reads as TGTGCCAGCAGGGCGAGGGTGGGCGACACTGAAGCTTTCTTT. It specifies CASRARVGDTEAFF.

The V and J genes are TRBV10-2 and TRBJ1-5; 7 bases are shared with TRBD1. Germline trimming cut 9 bases from V and 2 bases from J; bases unmatched to any gene: 7. CDR1 is WSHSY, CDR2 SAAADI, per germline. This CDR3 is 14 amino acids long. CDR3 DNA: TGCGCCAGTAAGAGGGGGCTCGGCAATCAGCCCCAGCATTTT. Protein product: CASKRGLGNQPQHF.

V and J are TRBV7-9 and TRBJ2-3; D gene uncertain. CDR3 length equals 14 residues. Trimming cost V 6 bases and J 2 bases, with 12 bases left between them. Germline loops: CDR1 SEHNR, CDR2 FQNEAQ (reference sequence). The CDR3 spells CASRFLRTTDTQYF. In DNA, the CDR3 is TGTGCCAGCAGATTTTTGCGGACCACAGATACGCAGTATTTT.

V and J are TRBV9 and TRBJ1-1; D is perhaps TRBD1 (6 bases). V was shortened by 2 bases and J by 5 bases, with 10 bases between the two germline ends. Germline CDR1 and CDR2: SGDLS and YYNGEE. This CDR3 has 13 residues. This chain's CDR3 is CASSVEDRTEAFF. CDR3 bases: TGTGCCAGCAGCGTTGAAGACAGGACTGAAGCTTTCTTT.

The gene calls are TRBV7-9 and TRBJ2-7; 7 bases map to TRBD2. From germline, CDR1 is SEHNR and CDR2 FQNEAQ (reference sequence). The CDR3 extends over 16 amino acids. The J segment lost 1 base and the V segment lost 0 bases, leaving 6 bases of the junction unmatched. CDR3 in DNA: TGTGCCAGCAGCTTAGCGAGGCTAGCGGTATCCTACGAGCAGTACTTC. Translating it yields CASSLARLAVSYEQYF.